A selection of T cell receptor beta chains follows, all from one sample in a study of cytomegalovirus exposure and HLA in healthy donors. TCRdb's copy holds only in-frame clones and misses some; the assay was immunoSEQ multiplex PCR. The profile shows about 140,000 clones, roughly 77% of them singletons. The specimen sequenced was PBMCs. The receptors come from a man aged 35 to 55 in good health and CMV-seronegative. The CDR3 runs from the conserved cysteine through the conserved F or W. D genes are given only for firm matches. Not all rows give a size; the values are once, few, many and, for expanded clones, a class.

V gene,J gene,D gene,clone size,CDR3 length,CDR3 protein,CDR3 DNA
TRBV18,TRBJ2-5,TRBD1,.,13,CASSGQGRETQYF,TGTGCCAGCTCTGGACAGGGAAGGGAGACCCAGTACTTC
TRBV5-6,TRBJ2-7,.,.,15,CASSLGEGIFDEQYF,TGTGCCAGCAGCCTAGGAGAGGGAATCTTCGACGAGCAGTACTTC
TRBV4-3,TRBJ1-4,.,.,15,CASSQGLSTNEKLFF,TGCGCCAGCAGCCAGGGACTTTCAACTAATGAAAAACTGTTTTTT
TRBV7-8,TRBJ1-1,TRBD1,once,19,CASSSGGRGRARGGTEAFF,TGTGCCAGCAGCTCGGGCGGCAGGGGGCGGGCGCGGGGGGGCACTGAAGCTTTCTTT
TRBV7-9,TRBJ2-1,.,.,14,CASSVGGLSGEQFF,TGTGCCAGCAGCGTGGGAGGACTGTCCGGCGAGCAGTTCTTC
TRBV5-1,TRBJ1-5,.,once,14,CASSLGAGNQPQHF,TGCGCCAGCTCCCTGGGAGCCGGCAATCAGCCCCAGCATTTT
TRBV5-1,TRBJ1-3,TRBD1,few,13,CASSPTGRNTIYF,TGCGCCAGCAGCCCGACAGGGCGAAACACCATATATTTT
TRBV2,TRBJ1-3,.,.,19,CASSESDFAARNSGNTIYF,TGTGCCAGCAGTGAAAGCGACTTCGCCGCCCGAAACTCTGGAAACACCATATATTTT
TRBV7-9,TRBJ1-6,TRBD1,.,17,CASSLLTGQGLNSPLHF,TGTGCCAGCAGCCTATTGACGGGACAGGGACTAAATTCACCCCTCCACTTT
TRBV28,TRBJ1-1,.,.,14,CASSYRVPNTEAFF,TGTGCCAGCAGTTACAGGGTCCCCAACACTGAAGCTTTCTTT
TRBV7-9,TRBJ2-1,TRBD1,.,15,CASSLGGTGGDEQFF,TGTGCCAGCAGCTTGGGCGGGACAGGAGGGGATGAGCAGTTCTTC
TRBV27,TRBJ1-6,TRBD1,.,16,CASRGGRDRGNSPLHF,TGTGCCAGCAGGGGGGGCCGGGACAGGGGTAATTCACCCCTCCACTTT
TRBV18,TRBJ1-5,.,once,14,CASSPLESNQPQHF,TGTGCCAGCTCACCCTTAGAGAGCAATCAGCCCCAGCATTTT
TRBV4-1,TRBJ1-2,TRBD1,few,14,CASSLPGTGYGYTF,TGCGCCAGCAGCCTCCCCGGGACAGGGTATGGCTACACCTTC
TRBV7-3,TRBJ2-2,TRBD1,.,15,CASSSGTGETGELFF,TGTGCCAGCAGCTCCGGGACAGGAGAAACCGGGGAGCTGTTTTTT
TRBV30,TRBJ2-3,TRBD2,.,14,CAWSVRGTKDTQYF,TGTGCCTGGAGTGTACGGGGGACTAAGGATACGCAGTATTTT
TRBV6-6,TRBJ2-7,.,once,13,CASSYSGRLGQYF,TGTGCCAGCAGTTACTCGGGCCGTTTGGGGCAGTACTTC
TRBV4-3,TRBJ1-4,TRBD1,.,18,CAITLEGQDPVTNEKLFF,TGCGCCATCACACTAGAGGGACAGGACCCCGTAACTAATGAAAAACTGTTTTTT
TRBV7-9,TRBJ2-7,TRBD1,.,19,CASSSGGSGTGLSSYEQYF,TGTGCCAGCAGCTCTGGAGGGAGTGGGACAGGGCTTTCCTCCTACGAGCAGTACTTC
TRBV5-4,TRBJ2-2,TRBD1,.,17,CASSPGGRDRGTGELFF,TGTGCCAGCAGCCCCGGAGGACGGGACAGGGGGACCGGGGAGCTGTTTTTT
TRBV28,TRBJ2-1,TRBD2,.,16,CASKDRGSGGAAEQFF,TGTGCCAGCAAGGATAGGGGTAGCGGGGGGGCCGCTGAGCAGTTCTTC
TRBV5-1,TRBJ2-7,.,once,15,CASSLARTATYEQYF,TGCGCCAGCAGCTTGGCCCGGACAGCAACCTACGAGCAGTACTTC
TRBV19,TRBJ1-5,.,.,14,CASSIAGKNQPQHF,TGTGCCAGTAGTATTGCAGGAAAGAATCAGCCCCAGCATTTT
TRBV27,TRBJ2-2,TRBD1,few,16,CASSIRDRGFTGELFF,TGTGCCAGCAGTATCCGGGACAGGGGGTTCACCGGGGAGCTGTTTTTT
TRBV4-1,TRBJ1-4,.,.,13,CASSQATWDLLFF,TGCGCCAGCAGCCAAGCGACCTGGGACTTATTGTTTTTT
TRBV4-3,TRBJ1-2,.,once,15,CASSPTGSNNYGYAF,TGCGCCAGCAGCCCCACAGGGTCCAACAACTATGGCTACGCCTTC
TRBV27,TRBJ2-7,.,.,13,CASSLIVDGEQYF,TGTGCCAGCAGTTTGATCGTAGACGGGGAGCAGTACTTC
TRBV4-1,TRBJ1-5,.,.,18,CASSQDSAPGQPSGPQHF,TGCGCCAGCAGCCAAGATTCTGCCCCAGGACAGCCATCCGGACCCCAGCATTTT
TRBV5-1,TRBJ2-3,TRBD2,.,16,CASSFISGGYADTQYF,TGCGCCAGCAGCTTCATTAGCGGGGGATACGCAGATACGCAGTATTTT
TRBV7-9,TRBJ1-1,TRBD1,.,19,CASSFSPGQGAWMDTEAFF,TGTGCCAGCAGCTTTAGCCCGGGACAGGGGGCTTGGATGGACACTGAAGCTTTCTTT
TRBV4-2,TRBJ2-1,.,.,17,CASSQTATPNRVNEQFF,TGTGCCAGCAGCCAAACCGCTACCCCCAACAGGGTAAATGAGCAGTTCTTC
TRBV6-1,TRBJ1-2,.,.,14,CASEEGRYNYGYTF,TGTGCCAGCGAAGAGGGAAGGTATAACTATGGCTACACCTTC
TRBV29-1,TRBJ2-5,.,.,11,CSGRNTETQYF,TGCAGCGGCAGAAACACGGAGACCCAGTACTTC
TRBV11-3,TRBJ2-7,.,.,14,CASSQGGIGHEQYF,TGTGCCAGCAGCCAGGGTGGTATAGGACACGAGCAGTACTTC
TRBV29-1,TRBJ1-2,.,.,14,CSAFTGLARGGYTF,TGCAGCGCCTTCACAGGGTTGGCCCGCGGTGGCTACACCTTC
TRBV11-2,TRBJ2-5,TRBD2,.,16,CASSPSGARKQETQYF,TGTGCCAGCAGCCCGAGCGGGGCGCGGAAACAAGAGACCCAGTACTTC
TRBV7-3,TRBJ1-1,.,.,13,CASSQGFSTEAFF,TGTGCCAGCAGCCAGGGATTCAGCACTGAAGCTTTCTTT